The next 2 T cell receptor beta chains were all read from a single sample in a study of blood T cell repertoires in COVID-19. TCRdb's copy holds only in-frame clones and misses some; the assay was immunoSEQ multiplex PCR. The data show about 43,000 clones, over 75% seen once. Input material: peripheral blood. These receptors were obtained from a woman aged 60-75 years with acute or convalescent COVID-19.

This chain connects TRBV7-8 to TRBJ2-3, with TRBD2 matching over 14 bases. From germline, CDR1 is SGHVS and CDR2 FQNEAQ. The CDR3 is 20 amino acids. The trim removed 1 base at V and 5 bases at J, leaving 14 bases unmatched. Here the CDR3 reads CASSLVATSGGAVSQDTQYF. In nucleotides, the CDR3 is TGTGCCAGCAGCTTAGTTGCGACTAGCGGGGGGGCTGTGTCTCAAGATACGCAGTATTTT.

This clone has just a few counts. The chain couples TRBV12-5 to TRBJ2-3, with unresolved D. Germline values: CDR1 LGHNT, CDR2 FRNRAP. Between the trimmed V and J ends, which lost 1 base and 1 base, there was a span of 6 bases. The CDR3 runs to 14 residues. The CDR3 bases are TGTGCTAGTGGTTTGGACTCGGGCACAGATACGCAGTATTTT. Amino acid sequence: CASGLDSGTDTQYF. The variable domain in full, with the rest retrieved from reference TRBV12-5 and TRBJ2-3, is DARVTQTPRHKVTEMGQEVTMRCQPILGHNTVFWYRQTMMQGLELLAYFRNRAPLDDSGMPKDRFSAEMPDATLATLKIQPSEPRDSAVYFCASGLDSGTDTQYFGPGTRLTVL.